A single sample gave rise to the 25 T cell receptor beta chains below, sequenced in a study of CD8+ T cells in alopecia areata. Stated treatment: oral pan-JAK inhibitor, 5-10 mg twice daily. As the sequencing template, cDNA was produced by extracting RNA and reverse transcribing it. The repertoire was sequenced with immunoSEQ multiplex PCR; TCRdb's copy has only in-frame clones and lacks some. The data show around 120,000 clones, with 50% to 55% seen just once and roughly 0.5% held by the top ten. The source was CD4+ T cells sorted from blood, collected at week 4, from a patient treated with tofacitinib. The receptors were sampled from a human donor with alopecia areata.

This clone was observed a few times. The V gene is TRBV5-6, the J gene TRBJ1-1; D ambiguous. This CDR3 has 13 amino acids. V shed 4 bases and J shed 7 bases, with 14 bases lying between them. In germline, CDR1 is SGHDT, CDR2 YYEEEE. The CDR3, as DNA: TGTGCCAGCAGCGGGCAGCCTCCCCTTGAAGCTTTCTTT. This encodes CASSGQPPLEAFF.

The chain recombines TRBV28 with TRBJ2-7; D gene ambiguous. The CDR3 consists of 13 residues. Deletions cut 5 bases from V and 5 bases from J, with 13 bases between. CDR1 and CDR2 from the germline V gene are MDHEN and SYDVKM. The CDR3 loop reads CASSTVAVDEQYF. As DNA, the CDR3 is TGTGCCAGCAGTACGGTGGCAGTCGACGAGCAGTACTTC.

The chain links TRBV29-1 to TRBJ2-7; 9 bases agree with TRBD1. Germline CDR1 is SQVTM and CDR2 is ANQGSEA. The CDR3 consists of 12 residues. Trimming cost V 6 bases and J 7 bases; bases outside gene matches: 7. CDR3 nucleotide sequence: TGCAGCGTCCCAGGGACAGGGTTTGAGCAGTACTTC. Translated, it gives CSVPGTGFEQYF.

The rearrangement links TRBV30 to TRBJ2-1; D may be TRBD1 or TRBD2 (5 bases each). V was trimmed by 5 bases and J by 6 bases, leaving 8 bases between them. The length of the CDR3 is 11 residues. CDR1 is GTSNPN, CDR2 SVGIG, per germline (reference sequence). CDR3 amino acids: CAWGGANEQFF. As DNA, the CDR3 is TGTGCCTGGGGGGGAGCCAATGAGCAGTTCTTC.

This clone was seen more than once but under ten times. The V and J genes are TRBV5-4 and TRBJ2-7; no clear D. The V and J ends lost 5 bases and 3 bases respectively, with 21 bases between them. The CDR3 spans 16 residues. Germline loops: CDR1 SGHNT, CDR2 YYREEE (reference sequence). CDR3 sequence reads: CASRTMGSRVRYEQYF. The CDR3 DNA is TGTGCCAGCAGGACAATGGGTAGCCGCGTCCGCTACGAGCAGTACTTC.

The chain combines TRBV2 with TRBJ2-7; weak D call: TRBD2 (5 bases). Germline V lookup: CDR1 SNHLY, CDR2 FYNNEI. V was cut by 6 bases and J by 0 bases, with 6 bases left in between. The CDR3 loop spans 12 amino acids. The CDR3 is CASSLASYEQYF. DNA for the CDR3: TGTGCCAGCAGCCTAGCCTCCTACGAGCAGTACTTC.

The chain recombines TRBV29-1 with TRBJ1-2; D may be TRBD1 (6 bases). Trimming took 4 bases from V and 2 from J, leaving 11 bases between them. CDR1 SQVTM and CDR2 ANQGSEA come from the germline V gene. This CDR3 is built from 13 residues. The CDR3 is CSVVRGANYGYTF. The CDR3 nucleotides are TGCAGCGTTGTGAGGGGGGCGAACTATGGCTACACCTTC. The complete variable domain, with remaining parts taken from reference TRBV29-1 and TRBJ1-2, reads SAVISQKPSRDICQRGTSLTIQCQVDSQVTMMFWYRQQPGQSLTLIATANQGSEATYESGFVIDKFPISRPNLTFSTLTVSNMSPEDSSIYLCSVVRGANYGYTFGSGTRLTVV.

The chain uses TRBV6-5 and TRBJ2-6; D is unresolved. Germline V gene data show CDR1 as MNHEY and CDR2 as SVGAGI. V lost 10 bases and J lost 0, with 7 bases in between. The CDR3 runs 13 residues. This chain's CDR3 is CATQPSGANVLTF. CDR3 sequence (DNA): TGTGCCACCCAACCCTCTGGGGCCAACGTCCTGACTTTC.

The J gene is TRBJ1-5, the V gene TRBV5-1; 7 bases line up with TRBD1. The CDR3 spans 15 residues. The germline V gene encodes CDR1 SGHRS and CDR2 YFSETQ. V was pared by 0 bases and J by 4 bases, with 4 bases of the junction left unmatched. CDR3 amino acids: CASSLGQGENQPQHF. CDR3 bases: TGCGCCAGCAGCTTGGGCCAGGGGGAGAATCAGCCCCAGCATTTT.

The chain recombines TRBV7-2 with TRBJ1-1; 7 bases are shared with TRBD1. Germline CDR1 is SGHTA and CDR2 is FQGNSA. Trimming took 3 bases from V and 1 from J; bases not matched to a gene: 2. This CDR3 is built from 14 residues. The CDR3 sequence is CASSLQGGNTEAFF. As DNA, the CDR3 is TGTGCCAGCAGCTTGCAGGGGGGGAACACTGAAGCTTTCTTT.

The rearrangement links TRBV30 to TRBJ1-2, with a possible D match to TRBD1 (6 bases). Trimming left V 1 base short and J 2 bases short, with 14 bases between. The CDR3 runs 15 residues. Per germline, CDR1 GTSNPN and CDR2 SVGIG (reference sequence). CDR3 sequence reads: CAWSGGAWFNYGYTF. CDR3 in DNA: TGTGCCTGGAGTGGGGGGGCCTGGTTCAACTATGGCTACACCTTC.

This clone came up once. The V call is TRBV5-6, the J call TRBJ1-6, with TRBD1 as a possible D gene (6 bases). V gave up 4 bases and J gave up 4 bases, with 9 bases separating them. Per germline, CDR1 SGHDT and CDR2 YYEEEE. The CDR3 is 14 residues long. CDR3 region: CASSPGQYNSPLHF. The CDR3 DNA reads TGTGCCAGCAGCCCAGGACAGTATAATTCACCCCTCCACTTT.

This clone was observed a handful of times. The sample has other DNA sequences that encode this CDR3 too. The V and J genes are TRBV29-1 and TRBJ2-7; 7 bases are a match to TRBD1. Germline lookup yields CDR1 SQVTM and CDR2 ANQGSEA. The length of the CDR3 is 12 residues. Trimming at V came to 7 bases and at J to 0 bases, leaving 3 bases not matched to a gene. For the CDR3, the DNA is TGCAGCGGACAGGGCAGCTCCTACGAGCAGTACTTC. It specifies CSGQGSSYEQYF.

The chain couples TRBV6-1 to TRBJ2-3; 12 bases align to TRBD2. In germline, CDR1 is MNHNS, CDR2 SASEGT. The CDR3 is 14 residues long. The V and J ends lost 7 bases and 6 bases, in that order; junction bases with no gene match: 5. As DNA, the CDR3 is TGTGCCAGCATCCTGGGGACTAGCGGGGATACGCAGTATTTT. The encoded protein is CASILGTSGDTQYF.

In this sample, this clone turned up a few times. The chain uses TRBV29-1 and TRBJ1-1, with unresolved D. Trimming shortened V by 2 bases and J by 7 bases, and 11 bases separated the two germline ends. Germline V gene data show CDR1 as SQVTM and CDR2 as ANQGSEA. The CDR3 length is 12 residues. CDR3: CSVEKVAGEAFF. DNA for the CDR3: TGCAGCGTTGAAAAGGTCGCGGGTGAAGCTTTCTTT. Filled out from reference TRBV29-1 and TRBJ1-1, the complete variable domain reads SAVISQKPSRDICQRGTSLTIQCQVDSQVTMMFWYRQQPGQSLTLIATANQGSEATYESGFVIDKFPISRPNLTFSTLTVSNMSPEDSSIYLCSVEKVAGEAFFGQGTRLTVV.

The chain recombines TRBV5-6 with TRBJ2-6; D might be TRBD1 (6 bases). The CDR3 has 15 amino acids. Germline V gives CDR1 SGHDT, CDR2 YYEEEE. V was shortened by 4 bases and J by 1 base, with 9 bases between the two germline ends. The CDR3, as DNA: TGTGCCAGCAGCCGGACAGAGTCTGGGGCCAACGTCCTGACTTTC. As protein: CASSRTESGANVLTF.

About this clone itself: This sample also contains other DNA sequences that code for the same CDR3. V usage is TRBV29-1 and J usage is TRBJ2-3; no clear D gene. The CDR3 length is 12 residues. In germline, CDR1 is SQVTM, CDR2 ANQGSEA. Trimming took 0 bases from V and 3 from J, leaving 4 bases between them. The CDR3 nucleotides are TGCAGCGTTGAAGAATCGACAGATACGCAGTATTTT. Amino acids: CSVEESTDTQYF.

V is TRBV4-1 and J is TRBJ2-2; D is ambiguous. CDR1 is MGHRA, CDR2 YSYEKL, per germline. Trimming stripped 4 bases from V and 4 bases from J, with 13 bases between. The CDR3 contains 15 residues. This CDR3 is CASSRAGVGTGELFF. The CDR3 DNA follows: TGCGCCAGCAGCCGCGCTGGAGTGGGCACCGGGGAGCTGTTTTTT.

CDR3 protein: CAWRARTENTEAFF. In DNA form, the CDR3 reads TGTGCCTGGAGAGCACGGACAGAGAACACTGAAGCTTTCTTT. The chain is built from TRBV30 and TRBJ1-1; D is perhaps TRBD1 (6 bases). CDR3 length: 14 residues. Trimming stripped 3 bases from V and 1 base from J, with 12 bases between. Germline V gene data show CDR1 as GTSNPN and CDR2 as SVGIG (reference sequence).

Of note for this clone: Its ends do not fully match the called genes, so a read error is possible. The chain couples TRBV30 to TRBJ2-2; no clear D. CDR1 and CDR2 (germline): GTSNPN, SVGIG (reference sequence). CDR3 length: 12 residues. The CDR3 loop reads CAWSVNRRSAVF. CDR3 nucleotides: TGTGCCTGGAGTGTAAATCGCCGTTCCGCGGTTTTT.

The J gene is TRBJ1-5, the V gene TRBV6-1; weak D call: TRBD1 (5 bases). The ends were cut back, 7 bases at V and 7 bases at J, with 20 bases in the middle. Per germline, CDR1 MNHNS and CDR2 SASEGT. The CDR3 runs 15 residues. The CDR3 DNA reads TGTGCCAGCAACCGGGACTCCCTAGCCGGGCAGCCCCAGCATTTT. Translation gives CASNRDSLAGQPQHF.

The rearrangement uses TRBV20-1 and TRBJ1-2; D gene unclear. There are 9 residues in the CDR3. The germline gives CDR1 DFQATT, CDR2 SNEGSKA (reference sequence). Here the CDR3 reads CSPGYGYTF. In DNA, the CDR3 is TGCAGCCCGGGCTATGGCTACACCTTC.

The V and J genes are TRBV30 and TRBJ1-2; D remains ambiguous. Germline-derived CDR1 and CDR2 are GTSNPN and SVGIG (reference sequence). Trimming left V 3 bases short and J 7 bases short, with 15 bases between. The CDR3 is made up of 13 amino acids. The CDR3 reads CAWRIYEGSGYTF. CDR3 nucleotide sequence: TGTGCCTGGAGGATTTATGAGGGCTCTGGCTACACCTTC.

This chain connects TRBV6-5 to TRBJ1-2; TRBD1 might be the D (5 bases). V lost 0 bases, J lost 2 bases, and 10 bases lay in between. The CDR3 is made up of 15 amino acids. Germline loops: CDR1 MNHEY, CDR2 SVGAGI. The CDR3 coding sequence is TGTGCCAGCAGTTACTCACTATGGGGGAACTATGGCTACACCTTC. Amino acids: CASSYSLWGNYGYTF.

The count of this clone is one. V gene TRBV27 combines with J gene TRBJ2-3, with D hard to call. In germline, CDR1 is MNHEY, CDR2 SMNVEV (reference sequence). Trimming removed 4 bases at V and 8 bases at J, with 16 bases between. This CDR3 has 14 amino acids. The CDR3, as DNA: TGTGCCAGCAGTTCGCCTCGAAAGACCCGTACGCAGTATTTT. Its protein product is CASSSPRKTRTQYF.